The clone carrying this TCR beta chain was found a few times. The data were obtained in a study of blood T cell repertoires in COVID-19. Across the whole study: Spain, Italy and the United States supplied samples that represented acute and convalescent COVID-19. Sample material is recorded as cDNA or gDNA derived from T cells, B-cell-depleted T cells, or PBMCs.

CDR1 and CDR2 (germline): ENHRY, SYGVKD. The CDR3 spans 13 residues. The V end lost 10 bases, the J end lost 14 bases, and 21 bases lay between the germline ends. The study assigned cohorts using participant-reported clinical history. Authors' analysis steps: Estimation of nucleated cell counts was performed using reference gene primer amplification. The assay was immunoSEQ multiplex PCR, and TCRdb's table has in-frame clones only and misses some. V and J calls and clone size are copied from that table; D and trimming were computed from the DNA. The sample comprises approximately 380,000 clones, roughly 92% of which are singletons, and 0.86% rests with the top ten.

Material: PBMCs or T cells enriched from blood (not recorded which). The chain recombines TRBV10-3 with TRBJ1-6; the D is unclear. The sequence was collected from a woman aged 40 to 55 who had been exposed to COVID-19. CDR3 coding DNA: TGTGCCACCCGAGGACTGACGGGAATGGCCCTCCACTTT. Translation: CATRGLTGMALHF.